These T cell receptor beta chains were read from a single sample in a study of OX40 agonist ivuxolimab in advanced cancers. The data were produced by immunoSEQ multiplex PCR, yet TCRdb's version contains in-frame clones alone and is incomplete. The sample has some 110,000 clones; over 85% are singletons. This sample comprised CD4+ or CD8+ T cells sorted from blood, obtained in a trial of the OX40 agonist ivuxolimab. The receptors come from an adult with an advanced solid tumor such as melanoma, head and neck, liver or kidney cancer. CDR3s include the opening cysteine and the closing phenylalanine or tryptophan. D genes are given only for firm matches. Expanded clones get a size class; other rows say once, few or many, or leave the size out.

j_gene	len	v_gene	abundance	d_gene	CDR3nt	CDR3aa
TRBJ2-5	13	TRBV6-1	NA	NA	TGTGCCAGCAGCGGGACCGGTGGAGAGACCCAGTACTTC	CASSGTGGETQYF
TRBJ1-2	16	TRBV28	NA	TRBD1	TGTGCCAGCAGTTTGAAATCATGGACAGGGGGCTTTGGCTACACCTTC	CASSLKSWTGGFGYTF
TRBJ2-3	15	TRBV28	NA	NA	TGTGCCAGCAGTTTAGTGGTGGGGATGGGTTTGCGGCAGTATTTT	CASSLVVGMGLRQYF
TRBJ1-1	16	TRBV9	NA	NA	TGTGCCAGCAGCGTAGTATCCGCCGGAGGGAACACTGAAGCTTTCTTT	CASSVVSAGGNTEAFF
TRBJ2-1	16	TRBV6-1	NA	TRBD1	TGTGCCAGCAGTGAACCTAGGGGGCCTCGCTACAATGAGCAGTTCTTC	CASSEPRGPRYNEQFF
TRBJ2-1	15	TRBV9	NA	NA	TGTGCCAGCAGCTTACAGGGCCTGTCCTACAATGAGCAGTTCTTC	CASSLQGLSYNEQFF
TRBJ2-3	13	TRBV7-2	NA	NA	TGTGCCAGCAGCCGCGGTCGGACAGATACGCAGTATTTT	CASSRGRTDTQYF
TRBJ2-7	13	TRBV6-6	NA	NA	TGTGCCAGCAGCTCGCTACGGGAACTAGAGCAGTACTTC	CASSSLRELEQYF
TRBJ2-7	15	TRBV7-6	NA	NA	TGTGCCAGCAGCTTAAACAAGGCCCCCTCCTACGAGCAGTACTTC	CASSLNKAPSYEQYF
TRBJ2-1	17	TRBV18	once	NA	TGTGCCAGCTCATCGACAGGGCCGGGACTGGACTACAATGAGCAGTTCTTC	CASSSTGPGLDYNEQFF
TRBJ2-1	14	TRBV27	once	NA	TGTGCCAGCAGTTTGAGGGGAACCTACAATGAGCAGTTCTTC	CASSLRGTYNEQFF
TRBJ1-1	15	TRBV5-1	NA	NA	TGCGCCAGCAGCCCCGCGGGGGGGACGAACACTGAAGCTTTCTTT	CASSPAGGTNTEAFF
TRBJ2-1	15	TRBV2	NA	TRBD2	TGTGCCAGCACCTTGACTAGCGGGATCCCCAGTGAGCAGTTCTTC	CASTLTSGIPSEQFF
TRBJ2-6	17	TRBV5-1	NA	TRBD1	TGCGCCAGCAGCCCGGGACAGGGCTTGTCTGGGGCCAACGTCCTGACTTTC	CASSPGQGLSGANVLTF